These 20 T cell receptor beta chains were sequenced from one sample in a study of CD8 T cells in Susac syndrome (dated by TCRdb to about 2019). Library preparation used the immunoSEQ multiplex PCR assay. RNA was extracted using the RNeasy kit, and 0.5 to 1 microgram was reverse transcribed with random hexamers. The public reads were quality trimmed at Q25 with fastp and then assembled into clones with MiXCR by TCRdb, keeping productive beta chains. Rows merge per CDR3 protein into single entries with the most common DNA and genes. This sample gives approximately 190,000 distinct CDR3 sequences in total; under 97% of them show up just once. Together, the top ten hold roughly 0.098% of the sample. Sequenced: CD4+ T cells from PBMCs. These receptors originate from a human donor with Susac syndrome.

V is TRBV5-6 and J is TRBJ1-5; D is possibly TRBD1 (5 bases). The germline gives CDR1 SGHDT, CDR2 YYEEEE. V was clipped by 4 bases and J by 9 bases, with 17 bases between them. The CDR3 runs to 14 residues. The CDR3: CASSILTVEGPQHF. Here the CDR3 DNA reads TGTGCCAGCAGCATCTTGACAGTTGAGGGGCCCCAGCATTTT.

This chain joins TRBV9 and TRBJ2-5; D is undetermined. Trimming shortened V by 3 bases and J by 9 bases, and 15 bases separated the two germline ends. Germline loops: CDR1 SGDLS, CDR2 YYNGEE. The CDR3 runs to 13 residues. CDR3 sequence: CASSADTLGSQYF. The DNA of the CDR3 is TGTGCCAGCAGCGCCGACACCCTCGGTTCCCAGTACTTC.

The chain couples TRBV4-3 to TRBJ1-4; D is ambiguous. Germline V gives CDR1 LGHNA, CDR2 YSLEER. V was trimmed by 1 base and J by 5 bases, leaving 14 bases between them. This CDR3 contains 16 residues. The CDR3 DNA reads as TGCGCCAGCAGCCAAGGGCACGGATTGATGAATGAAAAACTGTTTTTT. This translates into CASSQGHGLMNEKLFF.

This chain links TRBV2 with TRBJ2-5, with 10 bases that match TRBD1. The CDR3 extends over 15 amino acids. J gave up 2 bases and V 3 bases, and 3 bases lay outside the gene matches. CDR1 and CDR2 from the germline V gene are SNHLY and FYNNEI. The DNA of the CDR3 is TGTGCCAGCAGTGACGACAGGGGGCGGCAAGAGACCCAGTACTTC. Amino acid sequence: CASSDDRGRQETQYF.

This sequence joins TRBV7-6 and TRBJ2-7; D is unclear. The CDR3 runs 15 residues. V gave up 5 bases and J gave up 1 base, with 15 bases separating them. From germline, CDR1 is SGHVS and CDR2 FNYEAQ. Here the CDR3 reads CASSPRVFRSYEQYF. The CDR3 nucleotides are TGTGCCAGCAGCCCCCGGGTGTTCCGGTCCTACGAGCAGTACTTC.

V and J are TRBV6-5 and TRBJ2-1, with TRBD2 as a possible D gene (5 bases). The germline V and J ends were trimmed by 0 bases and 8 bases, with 11 bases remaining between them. Germline CDR1 and CDR2: MNHEY and SVGAGI. The CDR3 has 14 amino acids. The CDR3 region has the DNA TGTGCCAGCAGTTACTCCGAACTAGTCTATGAGCAGTTCTTC. Residues: CASSYSELVYEQFF.

This chain connects TRBV12-3 or TRBV12-4 to TRBJ2-1; D not certain. The CDR3 runs to 12 residues. V shed 4 bases and J shed 9 bases, with 10 bases lying between them. CDR3 sequence: CASSYDSGEQFF. The CDR3, as DNA: TGTGCCAGCAGTTATGATTCCGGTGAGCAGTTCTTC.

The chain joins TRBV20-1 to TRBJ2-2; tentative D call: TRBD1 (6 bases). The V gene lost 2 bases and the J gene lost 9 bases, with 10 bases spanning the gap. The CDR3 totals 12 residues. Looked up from germline, CDR1 is DFQATT and CDR2 is SNEGSKA (reference sequence). CDR3 coding DNA: TGCAGTGCTAGACGAGGGGACAGGGAGCTGTTTTTT. Translated, it gives CSARRGDRELFF.

The rearrangement uses TRBV20-1 and TRBJ2-5, with D uncertain. CDR1 and CDR2 (germline): DFQATT, SNEGSKA (reference sequence). This CDR3 region has 13 residues. Trimming took off 7 bases at V and 0 bases at J, with 12 bases between the two ends. CDR3 DNA: TGCAGTGTAGTAGGCAGCCACCAAGAGACCCAGTACTTC. This encodes CSVVGSHQETQYF.

The chain joins TRBV5-1 to TRBJ2-3; perhaps TRBD2 as D (5 bases). The CDR3 sequence is 15 residues long. CDR1 SGHRS and CDR2 YFSETQ come from the germline V gene. Trimming pared 4 bases from V and 0 bases from J, leaving 12 bases between. CDR3 DNA sequence: TGCGCCAGCAGCCTTCTGAGCGGAAGCACAGATACGCAGTATTTT. Its protein product is CASSLLSGSTDTQYF.

V is TRBV10-3 and J is TRBJ1-5; D is uncertain. Germline CDR1 and CDR2: ENHRY and SYGVKD. The germline V and J ends were trimmed by 3 bases and 8 bases, with 8 bases remaining between them. The CDR3 totals 12 residues. The CDR3: CAISEVGEPQHF. CDR3 nucleotides: TGTGCCATCAGTGAAGTCGGAGAGCCCCAGCATTTT.

The chain joins TRBV3-1 to TRBJ2-5; 11 nucleotides line up with TRBD2. Per the germline V gene, CDR1 is LGHDT and CDR2 is YNNKEL (reference sequence). The CDR3 has 16 amino acids. The J segment lost 1 base and the V segment lost 4 bases, leaving 5 bases of the junction unmatched. CDR3 in amino acids: CASSLGTSGLQETQYF. The CDR3 nucleotides are TGTGCCAGCAGCCTCGGGACTAGCGGCCTCCAAGAGACCCAGTACTTC.

This sequence joins TRBV12-3 or TRBV12-4 and TRBJ1-1, with 10 bases fitting TRBD1. The CDR3 runs 14 residues. V lost 5 bases to trimming and J lost 5 bases; unmatched junction nucleotides: 5. The DNA for the CDR3 is TGTGCCAGCAGTAAGACAGGGGGCTTGACTGAAGCTTTCTTT. It specifies CASSKTGGLTEAFF.

The chain joins TRBV5-1 to TRBJ2-3; 8 nucleotides align to TRBD2. The CDR3 totals 15 residues. Germline trimming cut 2 bases from V and 6 bases from J; bases unmatched to any gene: 8. Per the germline V gene, CDR1 is SGHRS and CDR2 is YFSETQ. The CDR3 nucleotides read TGCGCCAGCAGCTTAGCGGGGGTACCAGGGGATACGCAGTATTTT. Amino acid sequence: CASSLAGVPGDTQYF.

This chain connects TRBV30 to TRBJ2-5, with TRBD1 as a possible D gene (8 bases). V was cut by 3 bases and J by 1 base, with 15 bases left in between. The CDR3 runs 15 residues. CDR1 and CDR2 from the germline V gene are GTSNPN and SVGIG (reference sequence). CDR3 protein: CAWSLQGGSQETQYF. The DNA of the CDR3 is TGTGCCTGGAGCTTACAGGGGGGGTCCCAAGAGACCCAGTACTTC.

The V and J genes are TRBV30 and TRBJ2-3, with TRBD1 identical over 7 bases. The CDR3 length is 23 residues. The junction had 31 bases not matched to a gene; V was cut back by 4 bases and J by 0 bases. Germline CDR1 GTSNPN, CDR2 SVGIG (reference sequence). Here the CDR3 reads CAWTKNNKWTGKFLEPSTDTQYF. The CDR3 coding sequence is TGTGCCTGGACCAAAAATAATAAGTGGACAGGAAAATTTTTGGAGCCTAGCACAGATACGCAGTATTTT.

The J gene is TRBJ2-5, the V gene TRBV27; tentatively, D is TRBD1 or TRBD2 (7 bases each). V lost 6 bases to trimming and J lost 2 bases, with 13 bases between them. Germline values: CDR1 MNHEY, CDR2 SMNVEV (reference sequence). CDR3 length equals 14 residues. DNA for the CDR3: TGTGCCAGCAGGGGGGGGACAGTACAAGAGACCCAGTACTTC. It encodes CASRGGTVQETQYF.

The chain uses TRBV30 and TRBJ2-7; the match to TRBD1 covers 7 bases. Germline V gene sequence: CDR1 GTSNPN, CDR2 SVGIG (reference sequence). The CDR3 totals 14 residues. Trimming took 4 bases from V and 2 from J; bases not matched to a gene: 8. CDR3 sequence: CAWNRDSNTYEQYF. The CDR3 nucleotides are TGTGCCTGGAACCGGGACAGCAACACCTACGAGCAGTACTTC.

The chain links TRBV4-1 to TRBJ2-7; the match to TRBD2 covers 12 bases. The V gene end was trimmed by 4 bases and the J gene end by 3 bases; junction bases not matched to a gene: 7. The CDR3 is 16 residues long. The germline CDR1 and CDR2 sequences are MGHRA and YSYEKL. CDR3 in DNA: TGCGCCAGCAGCCCACCGACTAGCGGGGGAGTCTACGAGCAGTACTTC. The encoded protein is CASSPPTSGGVYEQYF.

This rearrangement joins TRBV27 to TRBJ1-2, with D perhaps TRBD1 (6 bases). There are 13 residues in the CDR3. V lost 3 bases and J 3 bases, leaving 8 bases between the germline ends. CDR1 and CDR2 from the germline V gene are MNHEY and SMNVEV (reference sequence). The CDR3 DNA sequence: TGTGCCAGCAGTTTTTCAGGGGACTATGGCTACACCTTC. Protein product: CASSFSGDYGYTF.